Sequencing of this T cell receptor beta chain was carried out in a study of blood T cell repertoires in COVID-19. The CDR3 runs 18 residues. Trimming left V 1 base short and J 4 bases short, with 24 bases between. Germline CDR1 and CDR2: SGHKS and YYEKEE (reference sequence). Clones were read by immunoSEQ multiplex PCR, and TCRdb kept only the in-frame ones, dropping some. The data show some 260,000 clones, with more than 65% seen just once and roughly 3% held by the top ten. The chain carries TRBV5-5 and TRBJ2-7; a possible D gene is TRBD2 (6 bases). The material sequenced was peripheral blood. The sequence was obtained from a woman under 30 with acute or convalescent COVID-19. The CDR3 nucleotides are TGTGCCAGCAGCTTGAGGGCCCAGGGTGGACTATCTGGTTACGAGCAGTACTTC. It yields the protein CASSLRAQGGLSGYEQYF.